A selection of T cell receptor beta chains follows, all from one sample in a study of long-term antiretroviral therapy in people with HIV. Clones were sequenced by immunoSEQ multiplex PCR, and TCRdb holds only the in-frame ones, with some missing. Of about 34,000 clones in the sample, roughly 85% were seen once. The source material was unsorted PBMCs, sampled 0.4 years before starting antiretroviral therapy. These receptors were taken from a man aged 18 to 30 with HIV. The CDR3 runs from the conserved cysteine through the conserved F or W. The order of the fields is J gene, V gene, clone size, D gene, CDR3 DNA, CDR3 protein. D genes are given only for firm matches. Some rows have no size entry. The others give once, few or many, or a class for an expanded clone.

J gene: TRBJ1-2
V gene: TRBV6-1
clone size: NA
D gene: NA
CDR3 DNA: TGTGCCAGCAGTGGCACCGGGGGTCGGTATGGCTACACCTTC
CDR3 protein: CASSGTGGRYGYTF

J gene: TRBJ1-4
V gene: TRBV7-2
clone size: NA
D gene: NA
CDR3 DNA: TGTGCCAGCAGCTTAGTGCAGGGTAGTGAAAAACTGTTTTTT
CDR3 protein: CASSLVQGSEKLFF

J gene: TRBJ1-1
V gene: TRBV4-1
clone size: NA
D gene: NA
CDR3 DNA: TGCGCCAGCAGCATAGGACGAACCGAAGCTTTCTTT
CDR3 protein: CASSIGRTEAFF

J gene: TRBJ1-2
V gene: TRBV5-6
clone size: once
D gene: NA
CDR3 DNA: TGTGCCAGCAGTGAGGGGACACTCTATGGCTACACCTTC
CDR3 protein: CASSEGTLYGYTF

J gene: TRBJ1-2
V gene: TRBV4-1
clone size: NA
D gene: NA
CDR3 DNA: TGCGCCAGCAGCCCGGGGGGCTACACCTTC
CDR3 protein: CASSPGGYTF

J gene: TRBJ2-5
V gene: TRBV6-4
clone size: NA
D gene: TRBD2
CDR3 DNA: TGTGCCAGCAGCCCTAGCGGGGGTGGCCAAGAGACCCAGTACTTC
CDR3 protein: CASSPSGGGQETQYF

J gene: TRBJ2-7
V gene: TRBV7-8
clone size: NA
D gene: NA
CDR3 DNA: TGTGCCAGCAGCTTAGCGCTAACGGGGTATCTCTCCTACGAGCAGTACTTC
CDR3 protein: CASSLALTGYLSYEQYF

J gene: TRBJ2-7
V gene: TRBV7-9
clone size: NA
D gene: TRBD2
CDR3 DNA: TGTGCCAGCAGCTTAGTTAGCGGGCCTTACGAGCAGTACTTC
CDR3 protein: CASSLVSGPYEQYF

J gene: TRBJ2-1
V gene: TRBV28
clone size: once
D gene: NA
CDR3 DNA: TGTGCCAGCAGTTTATCCGGGAGCAATGAGCAGTTCTTC
CDR3 protein: CASSLSGSNEQFF

J gene: TRBJ2-2
V gene: TRBV7-8
clone size: NA
D gene: NA
CDR3 DNA: TGTGCCAGCAGCTTACCTGTTAGGGTTACCGGGGAGCTGTTTTTT
CDR3 protein: CASSLPVRVTGELFF

J gene: TRBJ2-7
V gene: TRBV28
clone size: once
D gene: NA
CDR3 DNA: TGTGCCAGCAGTTTACCTCCCGGCTACGAGCAGTACTTC
CDR3 protein: CASSLPPGYEQYF

J gene: TRBJ1-2
V gene: TRBV7-3
clone size: NA
D gene: TRBD1
CDR3 DNA: TGTGCCAGCAGCCCGGACAGGGGGCACGGCTACACCTTC
CDR3 protein: CASSPDRGHGYTF

J gene: TRBJ1-2
V gene: TRBV27
clone size: few
D gene: NA
CDR3 DNA: TGTGCCAGCAGTTCCCCAGGAAATGGCTACACCTTC
CDR3 protein: CASSSPGNGYTF

J gene: TRBJ2-7
V gene: TRBV6-5
clone size: NA
D gene: NA
CDR3 DNA: TGTGCCAGCAGTTATTCTGTCGGGACGGCAAACTACGAGCAGTACTTC
CDR3 protein: CASSYSVGTANYEQYF

J gene: TRBJ2-1
V gene: TRBV2
clone size: NA
D gene: NA
CDR3 DNA: TGTGCCAGCAGTGAGGAGCTGGCCAGGGTATCAGATGAGCAGTTCTTC
CDR3 protein: CASSEELARVSDEQFF

J gene: TRBJ2-1
V gene: TRBV15
clone size: NA
D gene: TRBD1
CDR3 DNA: TGTGCCACCAGCAGAGAAGGGTCGGGACAGGGTCCCTACAATGAGCAGTTCTTC
CDR3 protein: CATSREGSGQGPYNEQFF

J gene: TRBJ2-1
V gene: TRBV7-2
clone size: NA
D gene: TRBD2
CDR3 DNA: TGTGCCAGCAGCCAACCTACTGGGACTAGCGGGAGGAATGAGCAGTTCTTC
CDR3 protein: CASSQPTGTSGRNEQFF

J gene: TRBJ2-2
V gene: TRBV9
clone size: NA
D gene: TRBD1
CDR3 DNA: TGTGCCAGCAGCGTTGCCGGGACAGGGCGCACCGGGGAGCTGTTTTTT
CDR3 protein: CASSVAGTGRTGELFF

J gene: TRBJ2-3
V gene: TRBV19
clone size: NA
D gene: TRBD2
CDR3 DNA: TGTGCCAGTAGTCCCTCGGGACTAGCGGGGGGGCGAGGCACAGATACGCAGTATTTT
CDR3 protein: CASSPSGLAGGRGTDTQYF

J gene: TRBJ2-7
V gene: TRBV27
clone size: few
D gene: NA
CDR3 DNA: TGTGCCACCGAGTTGAAGGGGGAGCAGTACTTC
CDR3 protein: CATELKGEQYF

J gene: TRBJ2-3
V gene: TRBV7-2
clone size: NA
D gene: NA
CDR3 DNA: TGTGCCAGCAGCTTAGAACTAGTCACAGATACGCAGTATTTT
CDR3 protein: CASSLELVTDTQYF

J gene: TRBJ2-2
V gene: TRBV13
clone size: NA
D gene: TRBD2
CDR3 DNA: TGTGCCAGCAGCCAAGAACCTGGACTAGCAGCCGGGGAGCTGTTTTTT
CDR3 protein: CASSQEPGLAAGELFF

J gene: TRBJ1-5
V gene: TRBV28
clone size: NA
D gene: NA
CDR3 DNA: TGTGCCAGCAAGGGGCAGGGTGGCAATCAGCCCCAGCATTTT
CDR3 protein: CASKGQGGNQPQHF

J gene: TRBJ2-2
V gene: TRBV28
clone size: once
D gene: NA
CDR3 DNA: TGTGCCAGCAGTTTATTTCGGGGCAGGGATCGCGGGGAGCTGTTTTTT
CDR3 protein: CASSLFRGRDRGELFF

J gene: TRBJ1-2
V gene: TRBV25-1
clone size: few
D gene: NA
CDR3 DNA: TGTGCCAGCAGTGAGGGCCGGCGGTTCGGCTACACCTTC
CDR3 protein: CASSEGRRFGYTF

J gene: TRBJ2-7
V gene: TRBV4-3
clone size: once
D gene: NA
CDR3 DNA: TGCGCCAGCAGCCAAGATTTGAGGGGAACCGAGCAGTACTTC
CDR3 protein: CASSQDLRGTEQYF

J gene: TRBJ2-2
V gene: TRBV18
clone size: NA
D gene: NA
CDR3 DNA: TGTGCCAGCTCACCTCGACCCCCGAACACCGGGGAGCTGTTTTTT
CDR3 protein: CASSPRPPNTGELFF

J gene: TRBJ2-1
V gene: TRBV28
clone size: NA
D gene: NA
CDR3 DNA: TGTGCCAGCAGTTTAGAGGGATACAATGAGCAGTTCTTC
CDR3 protein: CASSLEGYNEQFF

J gene: TRBJ2-2
V gene: TRBV7-6
clone size: few
D gene: NA
CDR3 DNA: TGTGCCAGCAGCTCGTACCCAGGAGACACCGGGGAGCTGTTTTTT
CDR3 protein: CASSSYPGDTGELFF

J gene: TRBJ1-5
V gene: TRBV7-6
clone size: NA
D gene: NA
CDR3 DNA: TGTGCCAGCAGCGCGCCAAGTCAGCCCCAGCATTTT
CDR3 protein: CASSAPSQPQHF

J gene: TRBJ2-7
V gene: TRBV11-1
clone size: NA
D gene: NA
CDR3 DNA: TGTGCCAGCAGCGCCCCGGGACATGGTACCTACGAGCAGTACTTC
CDR3 protein: CASSAPGHGTYEQYF

J gene: TRBJ2-5
V gene: TRBV1
clone size: NA
D gene: NA
CDR3 DNA: TGCACCAGCAGCCCCGAGCAGGAGACTGCTGGAGAGACCCAGTACTTC
CDR3 protein: CTSSPEQETAGETQYF

J gene: TRBJ2-7
V gene: TRBV5-1
clone size: NA
D gene: TRBD2
CDR3 DNA: TGCGCCAGCAGCCGAGAAAGGACTAGCGGATATTACGAGCAGTACTTC
CDR3 protein: CASSRERTSGYYEQYF

J gene: TRBJ2-6
V gene: TRBV19
clone size: NA
D gene: NA
CDR3 DNA: TGTGCCAGTAGTGTACAGGGCACCTCTGGGGCCAACGTCCTGACTTTC
CDR3 protein: CASSVQGTSGANVLTF

J gene: TRBJ1-3
V gene: TRBV5-4
clone size: NA
D gene: NA
CDR3 DNA: TGTGCCAGCAGCTTGGCGGGGGCCTCTGGAAACACCATATATTTT
CDR3 protein: CASSLAGASGNTIYF

J gene: TRBJ1-1
V gene: TRBV6-5
clone size: NA
D gene: NA
CDR3 DNA: TGTGCCAGCAGCTACGCTGTAACCTGGAGGAACACTGAAGCTTTCTTT
CDR3 protein: CASSYAVTWRNTEAFF

J gene: TRBJ2-7
V gene: TRBV25-1
clone size: NA
D gene: NA
CDR3 DNA: TGTGCCAGCAGCCTGGGACCGTCGGTCTACGAGCAGTACTTC
CDR3 protein: CASSLGPSVYEQYF

J gene: TRBJ2-6
V gene: TRBV28
clone size: NA
D gene: NA
CDR3 DNA: TGTGCCAGCAGTCTGTACTCTGGGGCCAACGTCCTGACTTTC
CDR3 protein: CASSLYSGANVLTF

J gene: TRBJ1-5
V gene: TRBV23-1
clone size: NA
D gene: TRBD1
CDR3 DNA: TGCGCCAGCAGTCAAGCCGGGACAGCTCCTCAGCCCCAGCATTTT
CDR3 protein: CASSQAGTAPQPQHF

J gene: TRBJ1-3
V gene: TRBV5-1
clone size: NA
D gene: NA
CDR3 DNA: TGCGCCAGCAGCGTTCAGGTTGGGGGAAACACCATATATTTT
CDR3 protein: CASSVQVGGNTIYF

J gene: TRBJ1-1
V gene: TRBV27
clone size: once
D gene: NA
CDR3 DNA: TGTGCCAGCCACGACATACTGAACACTGAAGCTTTCTTT
CDR3 protein: CASHDILNTEAFF

J gene: TRBJ2-5
V gene: TRBV11-2
clone size: NA
D gene: TRBD2
CDR3 DNA: TGTGCCAGCAGGACCGGGACTAGCCCCCGAGAGACCCAGTACTTC
CDR3 protein: CASRTGTSPRETQYF